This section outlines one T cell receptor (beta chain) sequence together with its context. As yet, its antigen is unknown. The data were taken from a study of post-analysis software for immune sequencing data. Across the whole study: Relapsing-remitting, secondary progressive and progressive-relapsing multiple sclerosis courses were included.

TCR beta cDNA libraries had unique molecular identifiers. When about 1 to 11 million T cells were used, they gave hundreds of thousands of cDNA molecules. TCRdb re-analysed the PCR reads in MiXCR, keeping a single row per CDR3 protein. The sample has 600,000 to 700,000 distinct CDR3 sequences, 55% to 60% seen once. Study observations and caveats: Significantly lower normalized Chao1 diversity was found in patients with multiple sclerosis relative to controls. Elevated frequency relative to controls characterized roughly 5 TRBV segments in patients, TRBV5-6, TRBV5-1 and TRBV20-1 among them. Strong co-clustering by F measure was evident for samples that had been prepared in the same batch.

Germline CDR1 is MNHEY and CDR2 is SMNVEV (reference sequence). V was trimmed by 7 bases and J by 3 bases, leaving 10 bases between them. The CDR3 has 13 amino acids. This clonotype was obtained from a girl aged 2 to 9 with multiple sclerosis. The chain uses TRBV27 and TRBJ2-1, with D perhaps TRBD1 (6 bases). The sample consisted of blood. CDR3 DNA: TGTGCCAGCAAACCGACAGGCTACAATGAGCAGTTCTTC. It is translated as CASKPTGYNEQFF.